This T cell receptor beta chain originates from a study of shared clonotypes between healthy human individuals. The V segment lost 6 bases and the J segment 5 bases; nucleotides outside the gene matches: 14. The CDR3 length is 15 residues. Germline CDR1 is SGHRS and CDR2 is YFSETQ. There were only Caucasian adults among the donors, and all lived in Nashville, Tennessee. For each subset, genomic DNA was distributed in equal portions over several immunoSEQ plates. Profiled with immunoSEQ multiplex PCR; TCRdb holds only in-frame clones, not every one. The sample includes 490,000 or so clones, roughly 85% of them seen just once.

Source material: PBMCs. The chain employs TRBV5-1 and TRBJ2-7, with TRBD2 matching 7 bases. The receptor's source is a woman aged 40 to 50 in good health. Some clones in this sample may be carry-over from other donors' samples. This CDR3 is CASTLRGGSTNEQYF. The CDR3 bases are TGCGCCAGCACCCTAAGGGGCGGGAGTACCAACGAGCAGTACTTC.